This TCR beta chain was identified during a study of T cell responses to AZD1222 COVID-19 vaccine. This clone was observed once. What it binds is not known. The study, taken as a whole, reports: Repertoires were collected only later (after the peak T cell response had occurred).

Germline assignment: CDR1 MNHEY and CDR2 SMNVEV (reference sequence). V lost 7 bases to trimming and J lost 9 bases, with 18 bases between them. This CDR3 spans 13 amino acids. TCRdb's table, derived via immunoSEQ multiplex PCR, lists solely in-frame clones and lacks some. The table lists 150,000 to 200,000 clones, around 86% of them singletons, with 2.5% to 3% in the top ten. The chain links TRBV27 to TRBJ1-1, with D possibly being TRBD1 (5 bases). This specimen was peripheral blood, taken on day 0 of MenACWY control vaccination. This sequence originates from an adult in good health. This CDR3 reads CASTPQASDQAFF. DNA of the CDR3: TGTGCCAGCACCCCACAGGCCTCGGATCAAGCTTTCTTT.